Below, 21 T cell receptor beta chains from the same sample are listed, as sequenced in a study of blood T cell repertoires in COVID-19. TCRdb's table, derived via immunoSEQ multiplex PCR, lists solely in-frame clones and lacks some. This table has about 74,000 clones, about 91% appearing once. The sequenced material came from peripheral blood. These receptors originate from a woman aged 80 or older with active or convalescent COVID-19.

The rearrangement links TRBV24-1 to TRBJ1-2; no clear D. V lost 4 bases and J lost 5, with 10 bases in between. The germline V gene encodes CDR1 KGHDR and CDR2 SFDVKD. The CDR3 is 13 residues long. In DNA form, the CDR3 reads TGTGCCACCAGTGACCCTATCTCTTATGGCTACACCTTC. It is translated as CATSDPISYGYTF.

The V and J genes are TRBV7-9 and TRBJ1-4, with a weak D call TRBD1 (6 bases). This CDR3 contains 14 residues. Germline V gene lookup returns CDR1 SEHNR and CDR2 FQNEAQ (reference sequence). V gave up 5 bases and J gave up 4 bases, with 11 bases separating them. The CDR3 loop reads CASSTGTGNEKLFF. For the CDR3, the DNA is TGTGCCAGCAGCACAGGGACGGGTAATGAAAAACTGTTTTTT.

This chain uses TRBV5-1 with TRBJ1-1; unclear D gene. The length of the CDR3 is 15 residues. Trimming took 0 bases from V and 5 from J, leaving 14 bases between them. Germline CDR1 is SGHRS and CDR2 is YFSETQ. CDR3 loop: CASSLDIGGGTEAFF. CDR3 sequence (DNA): TGCGCCAGCAGCTTGGATATAGGAGGAGGGACTGAAGCTTTCTTT.

This clone is a singleton in its sample. The CDR3 bases are TGTGCCAGCAGTTATGACAGGGGGCGACCCGATACGCAGTATTTT. It specifies CASSYDRGRPDTQYF. The chain joins TRBV6-5 to TRBJ2-3, with 10 bases lining up with TRBD1. Unmatched junction bases numbered 6, after V lost 3 bases and J lost 6 bases. Germline V gene lookup returns CDR1 MNHEY and CDR2 SVGAGI. The CDR3 contains 15 residues.

V and J are TRBV19 and TRBJ1-5; D is possibly TRBD1 (6 bases). In germline, CDR1 is LNHDA, CDR2 SQIVND (reference sequence). This CDR3 has 12 amino acids. V gave up 6 bases and J gave up 6 bases, with 9 bases separating them. This CDR3 is CASSWGPQPQHF. Here the CDR3 DNA reads TGTGCCAGTAGCTGGGGGCCTCAGCCCCAGCATTTT. The variable domain in full, with the rest retrieved from reference TRBV19 and TRBJ1-5, is DGGITQSPKYLFRKEGQNVTLSCEQNLNHDAMYWYRQDPGQGLRLIYYSQIVNDFQKGDIAEGYSVSREKKESFPLTVTSAQKNPTAFYLCASSWGPQPQHFGDGTRLSIL.

V usage is TRBV24-1 and J usage is TRBJ2-5, with D possibly matching TRBD1 (6 bases). This CDR3 spans 15 amino acids. Trimming left V 5 bases short and J 2 bases short, with 14 bases between. Germline V lookup: CDR1 KGHDR, CDR2 SFDVKD. This CDR3 reads CATSAGHSSQETQYF. CDR3 nucleotides: TGTGCCACCAGTGCGGGACACAGTTCACAAGAGACCCAGTACTTC.

The genes are TRBV20-1 and TRBJ1-1, with a weak D call TRBD1 (5 bases). The CDR3 length is 12 residues. Trimming removed 3 bases from V and 1 base from J, with 6 bases in between. Germline loops: CDR1 DFQATT, CDR2 SNEGSKA (reference sequence). In DNA form, the CDR3 reads TGCAGTGCTAGTGGGGCGAACACTGAAGCTTTCTTT. It encodes CSASGANTEAFF.

The chain employs TRBV12-5 and TRBJ1-5, with 7 bases aligning to TRBD1. Germline assignment: CDR1 LGHNT and CDR2 FRNRAP. The CDR3 loop spans 14 amino acids. V dropped 6 bases and J dropped 3; count of bases not matched to a gene: 5. The CDR3 nucleotides are TGTGCTAGTGGCACCGGGACAGACAATCAGCCCCAGCATTTT. It translates to CASGTGTDNQPQHF. The whole variable domain, remainder taken from reference TRBV12-5 and TRBJ1-5, is DARVTQTPRHKVTEMGQEVTMRCQPILGHNTVFWYRQTMMQGLELLAYFRNRAPLDDSGMPKDRFSAEMPDATLATLKIQPSEPRDSAVYFCASGTGTDNQPQHFGDGTRLSIL.

The V gene is TRBV9, the J gene TRBJ2-2; TRBD1 matches at 9 bases. Germline-derived CDR1 and CDR2 are SGDLS and YYNGEE. This CDR3 comprises 16 residues. The V segment lost 2 bases and the J segment 4 bases; nucleotides outside the gene matches: 6. CDR3 nucleotide sequence: TGTGCCAGCAGCGTGGAGACAGGGGGGTTCACCGGGGAGCTGTTTTTT. It yields the protein CASSVETGGFTGELFF.

Points on this clone: The junction departs from the called germline gene at one end, perhaps through a read error. The chain recombines TRBV5-1 with TRBJ2-7; 8 nucleotides match TRBD1. Germline V gene sequence: CDR1 SGHRS, CDR2 YFSETQ. This CDR3 comprises 14 residues. The CDR3 bases are TGCGCCAACAGCTTGGACAGGGAAAAGCACGAGCAGTACTTC. Its protein product is CANSLDREKHEQYF.

This chain connects TRBV27 to TRBJ1-3; the D gene is possibly TRBD1 (6 bases). V was pared by 5 bases and J by 3 bases, with 20 bases between. Germline loops: CDR1 MNHEY, CDR2 SMNVEV (reference sequence). The CDR3 extends over 17 amino acids. As DNA, the CDR3 is TGTGCCAGCAGTCCTATGGGCCACAGGGCCGGTGGAAACACCATATATTTT. Its translation: CASSPMGHRAGGNTIYF.

This clone has just a few counts. V and J are TRBV20-1 and TRBJ2-7; no firm D call. The germline V gene has CDR1 DFQATT and CDR2 SNEGSKA (reference sequence). The CDR3 spans 11 residues. The ends were cut back, 2 bases at V and 3 bases at J, with 5 bases in the middle. For the CDR3, the DNA is TGCAGTGCTAGACAACACTACGAGCAGTACTTC. Its translation is CSARQHYEQYF.

The chain links TRBV27 to TRBJ2-3, with 13 bases identical to TRBD2. J was trimmed by 3 bases and V by 3 bases; bases with no gene match: 6. This CDR3 spans 17 amino acids. Germline V CDR1 and CDR2: MNHEY, SMNVEV (reference sequence). The CDR3 nucleotides are TGTGCCAGCAGTTTCCGTGGACTAGCGGGGGATACAGATACGCAGTATTTT. Protein: CASSFRGLAGDTDTQYF.

The chain combines TRBV7-3 with TRBJ2-2; TRBD1 agrees at 7 bases. V trimming: 5 bases; J trimming: 2 bases; junction bases outside the gene matches: 5. The CDR3 consists of 15 residues. The germline CDR1 and CDR2 sequences are SGHTA and FQGTGA. The CDR3 reads CASSKQGTNTGELFF. For the CDR3, the DNA is TGTGCCAGCAGCAAACAGGGGACCAACACCGGGGAGCTGTTTTTT.

The rearrangement links TRBV29-1 to TRBJ2-3, with D possibly being TRBD1 (5 bases). CDR1 and CDR2 from the germline V gene are SQVTM and ANQGSEA. V was clipped by 7 bases and J by 0 bases, with 14 bases between them. CDR3 length: 14 amino acids. The CDR3 nucleotides read TGCAGCGCCAGGGATTTGTGGAGCACAGATACGCAGTATTTT. It is translated as CSARDLWSTDTQYF.

The chain links TRBV19 to TRBJ1-4; D gene ambiguous. CDR3 length equals 15 residues. The germline V gene has CDR1 LNHDA and CDR2 SQIVND (reference sequence). V lost 4 bases to trimming and J lost 0 bases, with 9 bases between them. As DNA, the CDR3 is TGTGCCAGTAGTAACTCCGGTGCAACTAATGAAAAACTGTTTTTT. Translating it yields CASSNSGATNEKLFF. Using reference TRBV19 and TRBJ1-4 for the parts outside the CDR3, the full variable domain is DGGITQSPKYLFRKEGQNVTLSCEQNLNHDAMYWYRQDPGQGLRLIYYSQIVNDFQKGDIAEGYSVSREKKESFPLTVTSAQKNPTAFYLCASSNSGATNEKLFFGSGTQLSVL.

The chain is built from TRBV9 and TRBJ2-3, with 7 bases fitting TRBD2. There are 13 residues in the CDR3. The germline V gene encodes CDR1 SGDLS and CDR2 YYNGEE. V lost 3 bases and J lost 7; bases outside the gene matches: 5. The DNA of the CDR3 is TGTGCCAGCAGCGGGGGGACTATCTATACGCAGTATTTT. Translated: CASSGGTIYTQYF.

A few counts support this clone. The chain has TRBV18 and TRBJ1-3, with unresolved D. CDR1 is KGHSH and CDR2 is LQKENI in the germline V gene. The CDR3 contains 15 residues. Trimming pared 5 bases from V and 1 base from J, leaving 12 bases between. DNA of the CDR3: TGTGCCAGCTCATCGGTAGCAGAATCTGGAAACACCATATATTTT. This sequence encodes CASSSVAESGNTIYF.

This clone was observed a handful of times. The V and J genes are TRBV5-4 and TRBJ2-3; D is unclear. Trimming removed 5 bases from V and 6 bases from J, with 16 bases in between. The CDR3 length is 14 residues. Germline values: CDR1 SGHNT, CDR2 YYREEE (reference sequence). Here the CDR3 reads CASRTERPADTQYF. In DNA form, the CDR3 reads TGTGCCAGCAGAACCGAACGCCCTGCGGATACGCAGTATTTT.

This rearrangement joins TRBV7-2 to TRBJ1-4, with 9 bases that match TRBD1. This CDR3 spans 16 amino acids. Germline V gene lookup returns CDR1 SGHTA and CDR2 FQGNSA. Germline trimming cut 5 bases from V and 8 bases from J; bases unmatched to any gene: 12. CDR3 sequence: CASSPLPGTGNEKLFF. For the CDR3, the DNA is TGTGCCAGCAGCCCCCTACCCGGGACAGGGAACGAAAAACTGTTTTTT.

This chain links TRBV19 with TRBJ2-1; D is unclear. The CDR3 totals 14 residues. Germline V lookup: CDR1 LNHDA, CDR2 SQIVND (reference sequence). Trimming cost V 2 bases and J 1 base, with 6 bases left between them. CDR3 sequence: CASSIPNSYNEQFF. The CDR3 DNA is TGTGCCAGTAGTATACCCAATTCCTACAATGAGCAGTTCTTC.